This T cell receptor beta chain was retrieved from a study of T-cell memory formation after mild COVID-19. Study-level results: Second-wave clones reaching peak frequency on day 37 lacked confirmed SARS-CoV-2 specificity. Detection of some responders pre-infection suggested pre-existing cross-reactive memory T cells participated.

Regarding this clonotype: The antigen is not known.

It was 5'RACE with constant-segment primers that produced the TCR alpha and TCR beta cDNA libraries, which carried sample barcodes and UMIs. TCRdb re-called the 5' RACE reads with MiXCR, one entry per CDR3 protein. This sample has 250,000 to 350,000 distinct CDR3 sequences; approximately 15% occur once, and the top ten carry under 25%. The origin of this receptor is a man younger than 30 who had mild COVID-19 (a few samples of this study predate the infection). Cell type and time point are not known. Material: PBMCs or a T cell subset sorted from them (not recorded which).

This chain's CDR3 is CASSLRPNAPQETQYF. As DNA, the CDR3 is TGTGCCAGCAGCTTACGGCCCAACGCACCCCAAGAGACCCAGTACTTC. V and J are TRBV7-3 and TRBJ2-5; D gene ambiguous. The V end was cut by 2 bases, the J end by 1 base, with 14 bases between. Per the germline V gene, CDR1 is SGHTA and CDR2 is FQGTGA. There are 16 residues in the CDR3.